The clone carrying this T cell receptor (beta chain) was seen once. Its antigen is still unknown. The sample belongs to a study of T cell responses to AZD1222 COVID-19 vaccine. CDR1 LNHNV and CDR2 YYDKDF come from the germline V gene (reference sequence). With V trimmed by 4 bases and J by 4 bases, 3 bases remained unmatched. There are 13 residues in the CDR3. Findings and limits, study-wide: Unmutated regions of variants are reportedly targeted by nearly half of spike-specific TCRs. CD4 TCRs covered the whole spike, strongest at regions 160-218 and 743-854. The donors showed a predominance of white British ancestry and of females, with possible underestimation of clonal diversity. Repertoire sampling happened only post peak T cell response.

Here immunoSEQ multiplex PCR was the method, and the copy in TCRdb shows in-frame clones only, minus some. The data hold some 92,000 clones, with around 91% observed a single time. The rearrangement joins TRBV15 to TRBJ1-2; 7 positions match TRBD1. The receptor's source is an adult in good health. The source was peripheral blood, collected on day 0 of MenACWY control vaccination. The CDR3 DNA reads TGTGCCACCAGCAAGGGGGCGTCCTATGGCTACACCTTC. This encodes CATSKGASYGYTF.